This section outlines one T cell receptor (beta chain) sequence together with its context. Its antigen is currently unknown. The authors amplified TCR beta CDR3 regions from RNA transcripts. The workflow started with a first-round RT-PCR run with HTBI primers and then moved on to a second-round multiplex PCR. TCRdb fed the multiplex PCR reads into MiXCR, producing one record per CDR3 protein. The sample has 740,000 or so distinct CDR3 sequences; roughly 41% are singletons. This specimen comes from a study of Graves' ophthalmopathy and Graves' hyperthyroidism. This CDR3 has 14 amino acids. Germline V gene lookup returns CDR1 DFQATT and CDR2 SNEGSKA (reference sequence). V was trimmed by 3 bases and J by 2 bases, leaving 11 bases between them. Pregnancy or lactation, uncontrolled infections and other autoimmune diseases were grounds for excluding patients. The study's findings and limits: Sensitivity reached around 67% and specificity approximately 72% when the model predicted ophthalmopathy progression. Blood repertoires reportedly contained most expanded thyroid clonotypes above 0.001 frequency. Discrimination between ophthalmopathy and stable hyperthyroidism by a 13-signature model showed 85% to 90% sensitivity and about 84% specificity.

What was sequenced was peripheral blood. The rearrangement links TRBV20-1 to TRBJ1-5, with D unresolved. The clonotype was recovered from an adult man with Graves' ophthalmopathy. CDR3 region: CSASTFGGNQPQHF. The CDR3 DNA is TGCAGTGCTAGCACCTTCGGGGGCAATCAGCCCCAGCATTTT.